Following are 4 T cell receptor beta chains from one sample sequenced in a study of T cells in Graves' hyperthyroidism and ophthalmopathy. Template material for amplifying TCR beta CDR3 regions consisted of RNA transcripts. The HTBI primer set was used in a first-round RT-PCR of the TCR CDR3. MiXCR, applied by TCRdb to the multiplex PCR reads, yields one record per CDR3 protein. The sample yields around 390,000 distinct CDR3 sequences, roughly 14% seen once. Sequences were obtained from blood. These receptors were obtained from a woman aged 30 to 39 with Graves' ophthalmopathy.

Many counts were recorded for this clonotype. In DNA, the CDR3 is TGTGCCAGCAGTGAATTGGTTTCACCCCTCCACTTT. Encoded protein: CASSELVSPLHF. The gene calls are TRBV2 and TRBJ1-6; D ambiguous. V was pared by 2 bases and J by 9 bases, with 5 bases between. Per germline, CDR1 SNHLY and CDR2 FYNNEI. This CDR3 has 12 residues.

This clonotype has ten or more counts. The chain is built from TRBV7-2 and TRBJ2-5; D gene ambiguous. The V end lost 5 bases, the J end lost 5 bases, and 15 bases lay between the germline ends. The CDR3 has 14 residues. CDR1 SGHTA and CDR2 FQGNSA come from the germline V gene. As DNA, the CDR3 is TGTGCCAGCAGCGCCGCTCGAGGATGGGAGACCCAGTACTTC. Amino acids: CASSAARGWETQYF.

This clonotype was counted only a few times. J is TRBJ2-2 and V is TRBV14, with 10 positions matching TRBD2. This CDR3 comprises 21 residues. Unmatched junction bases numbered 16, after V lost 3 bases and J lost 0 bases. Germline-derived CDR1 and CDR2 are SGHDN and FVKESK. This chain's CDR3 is CASSHKVLGLAENTNTGELFF. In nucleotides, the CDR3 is TGTGCCAGCAGCCATAAAGTTTTAGGACTAGCGGAAAATACGAACACCGGGGAGCTGTTTTTT.

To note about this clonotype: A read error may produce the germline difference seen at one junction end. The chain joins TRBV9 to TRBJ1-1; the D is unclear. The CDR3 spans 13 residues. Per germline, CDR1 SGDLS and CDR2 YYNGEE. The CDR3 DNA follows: TGTGCCGGCAGCGTATTGATGAACACTGAAGCTTTCTTT. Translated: CAGSVLMNTEAFF.